The 13 T cell receptor beta chains reported below all come from one sample, sequenced in a study of vaccination and CD4 T cells after COVID-19. The Oncomine TCR Beta short-read assay was applied to DNA of cultured CD4+ T cells. From the PCR reads, TCRdb called clonotypes with MiXCR, one entry per CDR3 protein. The table has 20,000 to 25,000 distinct CDR3 sequences, around 50% seen once. These receptors' antigens are unknown. The treatment here: roughly ten-day PBMC culture with coronavirus spike peptide pools or control peptides (ViraFEST assay). The sample taken for sequencing was CD4+ T cells from blood, cultured in vitro. The source is a human donor who had recovered from COVID-19.

The chain links TRBV19 to TRBJ2-3; no clear D. V lost 4 bases and J 2 bases, leaving 7 bases between the germline ends. The CDR3 is made up of 13 amino acids. Germline V lookup: CDR1 LNHDA, CDR2 SQIVND (reference sequence). The CDR3 protein is CASSNPATDTQYF. CDR3 bases: TGTGCCAGTAGTAACCCGGCCACAGATACGCAGTATTTT.

The chain employs TRBV25-1 and TRBJ2-5, with D perhaps matching TRBD2 (7 bases). V was shortened by 1 base and J by 4 bases, with 10 bases between the two germline ends. The CDR3 is made up of 14 amino acids. Per the germline V gene, CDR1 is MGHDK and CDR2 is SYGVNS. CDR3 nucleotide sequence: TGTGCCAGCAGTGAATGGGGGGGGCGAGAGACCCAGTACTTC. It is translated as CASSEWGGRETQYF.

The chain joins TRBV6-1 to TRBJ2-5; D uncertain. V lost 8 bases and J 0 bases, leaving 10 bases between the germline ends. This CDR3 contains 13 residues. Germline V CDR1 and CDR2: MNHNS, SASEGT. This CDR3 reads CASRTVYQETQYF. CDR3 DNA sequence: TGTGCCAGCCGAACGGTGTACCAAGAGACCCAGTACTTC.

The rearrangement links TRBV20-1 to TRBJ1-4; D uncertain. Germline V lookup: CDR1 DFQATT, CDR2 SNEGSKA (reference sequence). Trimming pared 2 bases from V and 3 bases from J, leaving 7 bases between. The CDR3 extends over 13 amino acids. CDR3 sequence: CSARSGSNEKLFF. The CDR3 DNA sequence: TGCAGTGCTAGATCAGGCTCTAATGAAAAACTGTTTTTT.

The V and J genes are TRBV27 and TRBJ2-7; TRBD2 matches at 7 bases. This CDR3 has 13 amino acids. V trimming: 6 bases; J trimming: 7 bases; junction bases outside the gene matches: 9. Germline V gives CDR1 MNHEY, CDR2 SMNVEV (reference sequence). The CDR3 DNA reads as TGTGCCAGCAGGCACCGGGAGGTTGGGGAGCAGTACTTC. Amino acid sequence: CASRHREVGEQYF.

This clonotype turned up a few times. V is TRBV12-3 or TRBV12-4 and J is TRBJ1-2, with 7 bases aligning to TRBD1. The CDR3 has 15 amino acids. The junction had 9 bases not matched to a gene; V was cut back by 3 bases and J by 5 bases. The CDR3: CASSFGQAGGYGYTF. In nucleotides, the CDR3 is TGTGCCAGCAGTTTTGGTCAGGCAGGGGGATATGGCTACACCTTC.

The chain links TRBV20-1 to TRBJ1-1, with 9 bases identical to TRBD1. The CDR3 covers 15 residues. The V gene end was trimmed by 0 bases and the J gene end by 8 bases; junction bases not matched to a gene: 10. Germline V CDR1 and CDR2: DFQATT, SNEGSKA (reference sequence). The CDR3 nucleotides read TGCAGTGCTAGAGACCTACAGGGGGCTCTTTCCGAAGCTTTCTTT. It encodes CSARDLQGALSEAFF.

This clonotype showed up just a few times. This chain connects TRBV29-1 to TRBJ2-5; TRBD1 agrees at 9 bases. Germline V CDR1 and CDR2: SQVTM, ANQGSEA. Trimming took 7 bases from V and 5 from J; bases not matched to a gene: 2. The CDR3 is 11 amino acids. This chain's CDR3 is CSGTGDETQYF. The CDR3 region has the DNA TGCAGCGGGACAGGGGACGAGACCCAGTACTTC.

The genes are TRBV27 and TRBJ2-7; D possibly uses TRBD1 or TRBD2 (5 bases each). V lost 5 bases, J lost 6 bases, and 20 bases lay in between. CDR1 is MNHEY and CDR2 is SMNVEV in the germline V gene (reference sequence). This CDR3 region has 15 residues. For the CDR3, the DNA is TGTGCCAGCAGTCCCCGGGGCGGAGTGTTAACCGAGCAGTACTTC. Its translation: CASSPRGGVLTEQYF.

The chain uses TRBV27 and TRBJ2-1; 12 bases align to TRBD2. The junction had 9 bases not matched to a gene; V was cut back by 3 bases and J by 3 bases. This CDR3 spans 18 amino acids. The germline V gene has CDR1 MNHEY and CDR2 SMNVEV (reference sequence). The CDR3 DNA follows: TGTGCCAGCAGTTTTACCTATACTAGCGGGAGGTTCTACAATGAGCAGTTCTTC. It specifies CASSFTYTSGRFYNEQFF.

This clonotype appeared a few times. This chain links TRBV20-1 with TRBJ2-7; D gene unclear. CDR1 is DFQATT, CDR2 SNEGSKA, per germline (reference sequence). Between the trimmed V and J ends, which lost 5 bases and 0 bases, there was a span of 11 bases. The CDR3 is 13 amino acids. The CDR3 coding sequence is TGCAGTGCTGGCCGGACGGACTCCTACGAGCAGTACTTC. Its protein is CSAGRTDSYEQYF.

This clonotype was seen just once. The junction and the germline gene differ at one end; a read error may be behind it. This chain links TRBV12-3 or TRBV12-4 with TRBJ2-2; 9 bases are a match to TRBD1. The CDR3 is made up of 16 amino acids. The CDR3 spells CASSIAGTGSTGELFF. DNA of the CDR3: TGTGCCAGCAGTATAGCCGGGACAGGGAGTACCGGGGAGCTGTTTTTT.

This clonotype appeared a few times. V usage is TRBV28 and J usage is TRBJ1-5; possibly TRBD1 for D (6 bases). The CDR3 is 14 amino acids. Deletions cut 6 bases from V and 6 bases from J, with 15 bases between. Germline values: CDR1 MDHEN, CDR2 SYDVKM. The CDR3 spells CASRLGGRVQPQHF. The CDR3 DNA reads as TGTGCCAGCAGGTTGGGGGGGCGGGTTCAGCCCCAGCATTTT.